Below, 32 T cell receptor beta chains from the same sample are listed, as sequenced in a study of blood T cell repertoires in COVID-19. The protocol was immunoSEQ multiplex PCR, while the TCRdb copy is restricted to in-frame clones and leaves out a portion. The sample includes 120,000 to 150,000 clones, around nine tenths of them seen just once. Sample: peripheral blood. These receptors originate from a man aged 55 to 70 with active or convalescent COVID-19.

This clone appeared once. This rearrangement joins TRBV30 to TRBJ1-4; 8 positions agree with TRBD1. The trim removed 1 base at V and 8 bases at J, leaving 12 bases unmatched. This CDR3 region has 16 residues. From germline, CDR1 is GTSNPN and CDR2 SVGIG (reference sequence). CDR3 protein: CAWSELIQGAGEKLFF. For the CDR3, the DNA is TGTGCCTGGAGTGAACTCATTCAGGGGGCAGGAGAAAAACTGTTTTTT.

CDR3 sequence reads: CASSRSGTGNQPQHF. The CDR3 DNA reads TGTGCCAGCAGTAGATCGGGGACAGGGAATCAGCCCCAGCATTTT. V gene TRBV25-1 combines with J gene TRBJ1-5; 9 bases line up with TRBD1. CDR1 MGHDK and CDR2 SYGVNS come from the germline V gene. V shed 5 bases and J 4 bases; nucleotides not matched to a gene: 6. This CDR3 region has 15 residues.

The CDR3 sequence: CATSPHSVTGELFF. The CDR3 DNA reads TGTGCCACCAGCCCCCATAGCGTGACCGGGGAGCTGTTTTTT. The chain joins TRBV15 to TRBJ2-2, with a tentative D call TRBD2 (5 bases). With 5 bases removed from V and 5 bases from J, the gap between germline ends came to 12 bases. In germline, CDR1 is LNHNV, CDR2 YYDKDF (reference sequence). The CDR3 runs 14 residues.

The J gene is TRBJ2-7, the V gene TRBV7-9; 7 bases match TRBD1. V lost 3 bases to trimming and J lost 2 bases; unmatched junction nucleotides: 10. The CDR3 extends over 16 amino acids. Germline CDR1 SEHNR, CDR2 FQNEAQ (reference sequence). CDR3 bases: TGTGCCAGCAGCTTTCCCCGGGACAGAGATCCCTACGAGCAGTACTTC. Translated, it gives CASSFPRDRDPYEQYF.

V usage is TRBV7-3 and J usage is TRBJ2-1, with D perhaps matching TRBD1 (6 bases). CDR3 length equals 16 residues. V shed 4 bases and J shed 0 bases, with 13 bases lying between them. Germline V gene lookup returns CDR1 SGHTA and CDR2 FQGTGA. CDR3 protein: CASSSKQGSSYNEQFF. CDR3 sequence (DNA): TGTGCCAGCAGCTCAAAGCAGGGGAGCTCCTACAATGAGCAGTTCTTC.

This sequence joins TRBV7-9 and TRBJ2-7; 7 bases align to TRBD2. Germline CDR1 is SEHNR and CDR2 is FQNEAQ (reference sequence). This CDR3 is built from 15 residues. V dropped 5 bases and J dropped 5; count of bases not matched to a gene: 12. The CDR3 DNA sequence: TGTGCCAGCAGCCCTAGCGGTACCCCCTCGGACGAGCAGTACTTC. Translated, it gives CASSPSGTPSDEQYF.

The J gene is TRBJ2-7, the V gene TRBV3-1 (or the pseudogene TRBV3-2), with a tentative D call TRBD1 (6 bases). The germline V and J ends were trimmed by 1 base and 12 bases, with 16 bases remaining between them. This CDR3 contains 13 residues. Germline V lookup: CDR1 LGHDT, CDR2 YNNKEL (reference sequence). The CDR3 here is CASSQGDTPEGYF. DNA of the CDR3: TGTGCCAGCAGCCAAGGGGACACCCCAGAGGGGTACTTC.

The genes are TRBV5-5 and TRBJ2-2, with a weak D call TRBD2 (6 bases). Germline CDR1 is SGHKS and CDR2 is YYEKEE (reference sequence). The CDR3 length is 16 residues. Trimming cost V 3 bases and J 3 bases, with 15 bases left between them. CDR3 loop: CASSWDWGGDTGELFF. The CDR3 DNA is TGTGCCAGCAGCTGGGACTGGGGCGGGGACACCGGGGAGCTGTTTTTT.

This clone was detected once. V gene TRBV4-1 combines with J gene TRBJ1-2, with 8 bases aligning to TRBD1. The junction had 9 bases not matched to a gene; V was cut back by 4 bases and J by 5 bases. The germline gives CDR1 MGHRA, CDR2 YSYEKL. The CDR3 extends over 15 amino acids. CDR3 sequence reads: CASSLPTGVRYGYTF. CDR3 nucleotides: TGCGCCAGCAGCCTCCCGACAGGGGTTCGGTATGGCTACACCTTC.

The chain has TRBV6-5 and TRBJ1-4; D uncertain. Germline V gives CDR1 MNHEY, CDR2 SVGAGI. Trimming took 5 bases from V and 7 from J, leaving 14 bases between them. The CDR3 is 14 residues long. CDR3 in amino acids: CASSRFGLTEKLFF. In DNA, the CDR3 is TGTGCCAGCAGTCGGTTTGGACTAACTGAAAAACTGTTTTTT.

The chain uses TRBV5-8 and TRBJ1-4, with a tentative D call TRBD1 (5 bases). The CDR3 spans 15 residues. Trimming shortened V by 5 bases and J by 0 bases, and 11 bases separated the two germline ends. Germline V gene sequence: CDR1 SGHTS, CDR2 YDEGEE. The CDR3 is CASSADTSTNEKLFF. For the CDR3, the DNA is TGTGCCAGCAGTGCGGACACTTCAACTAATGAAAAACTGTTTTTT.

The J gene is TRBJ2-1, the V gene TRBV28; 9 positions agree with TRBD2. CDR3 length: 15 residues. Germline V gene sequence: CDR1 MDHEN, CDR2 SYDVKM. The ends lost 5 bases at V and 9 bases at J; junction bases unmatched: 11. The CDR3 is CASSRTRTSVSEQFF. DNA of the CDR3: TGTGCCAGCAGTCGAACCCGGACTAGCGTAAGTGAGCAGTTCTTC.

V is TRBV6-6 and J is TRBJ2-7, with 10 bases that match TRBD1. The germline CDR1 and CDR2 sequences are MNHNY and SVGAGI (reference sequence). The CDR3 is made up of 13 amino acids. Germline trimming cut 10 bases from V and 2 bases from J; bases unmatched to any gene: 5. CDR3 sequence reads: CATRTGGAYEQYF. Written as DNA, the CDR3 is TGTGCCACAAGGACAGGGGGGGCCTACGAGCAGTACTTC.

The genes are TRBV6-6 and TRBJ2-5, with a possible D match to TRBD2 (5 bases). Trimming took 4 bases from V and 4 from J, leaving 19 bases between them. The CDR3 spans 16 residues. CDR1 is MNHNY and CDR2 is SVGAGI in the germline V gene (reference sequence). The CDR3 region has the DNA TGTGCCAGCAGTTCTCCGACGGGGAGCGGAGGAGAGACCCAGTACTTC. Encoded protein: CASSSPTGSGGETQYF.

The chain combines TRBV6-5 with TRBJ2-3; 7 bases map to TRBD2. The trim removed 6 bases at V and 0 bases at J, leaving 3 bases unmatched. Germline V gene data show CDR1 as MNHEY and CDR2 as SVGAGI. This CDR3 has 14 residues. The CDR3 DNA is TGTGCCAGCAGGGGGGACTATAGCACAGATACGCAGTATTTT. Its protein product is CASRGDYSTDTQYF.

The rearrangement links TRBV27 to TRBJ1-6; 9 bases map to TRBD1. The CDR3 is 16 residues long. Germline V gene sequence: CDR1 MNHEY, CDR2 SMNVEV (reference sequence). Losses at the gene ends were 5 bases for V and 3 bases for J; bases not matched to a gene: 5. In nucleotides, the CDR3 is TGTGCCAGCAGTCCCTCGACAGGGGGCTATAATTCACCCCTCCACTTT. This gives the protein CASSPSTGGYNSPLHF.

This sequence joins TRBV19 and TRBJ2-7, with 7 bases fitting TRBD1. The ends lost 3 bases at V and 4 bases at J; junction bases unmatched: 9. The CDR3 totals 15 residues. CDR1 is LNHDA and CDR2 is SQIVND in the germline V gene (reference sequence). CDR3 sequence (DNA): TGTGCCAGTAGTATTGGGGCGGCAGGGGGTTACGAGCAGTACTTC. It is translated as CASSIGAAGGYEQYF.

The rearrangement links TRBV18 to TRBJ1-2; D not certain. Deletions cut 5 bases from V and 3 bases from J, with 22 bases between. This CDR3 is 17 amino acids long. Germline V CDR1 and CDR2: KGHSH, LQKENI. This CDR3 reads CASSTASRSGADYGYTF. DNA for the CDR3: TGTGCCAGCTCAACCGCTTCTCGCAGTGGAGCGGACTATGGCTACACCTTC.

The V call is TRBV19, the J call TRBJ1-2; D is perhaps TRBD1 (5 bases). Germline V gene lookup returns CDR1 LNHDA and CDR2 SQIVND (reference sequence). CDR3 length: 13 residues. Trimming cost V 7 bases and J 4 bases, with 13 bases left between them. CDR3 bases: TGTGCCAGTAAGCGGGACCGACTCTATGGCTACACCTTC. Amino acids: CASKRDRLYGYTF.

The genes are TRBV18 and TRBJ1-2; perhaps TRBD1 as D (6 bases). Germline V gene lookup returns CDR1 KGHSH and CDR2 LQKENI. The CDR3 extends over 14 amino acids. V lost 4 bases to trimming and J lost 2 bases, with 11 bases between them. The CDR3 nucleotides read TGTGCCAGCTCACTTGCAGGGGCCAACTATGGCTACACCTTC. It translates to CASSLAGANYGYTF.

This clone appeared once. This chain joins TRBV7-9 and TRBJ2-5, with D possibly TRBD1 on 6 matching bases. Germline V gene lookup returns CDR1 SEHNR and CDR2 FQNEAQ (reference sequence). This CDR3 is built from 16 residues. The V gene lost 0 bases and the J gene lost 5 bases, with 16 bases spanning the gap. CDR3 residues: CASSLARAGARETQYF. The CDR3 DNA follows: TGTGCCAGCAGCTTAGCGCGTGCAGGGGCGAGGGAGACCCAGTACTTC.

The chain uses TRBV11-2 and TRBJ1-2, with a tentative D call TRBD1 (6 bases). Trimming pared 5 bases from V and 2 bases from J, leaving 18 bases between. Germline values: CDR1 SGHAT, CDR2 FQNNGV. The CDR3 sequence is 16 residues long. The DNA of the CDR3 is TGTGCCAGCAGCCCGTGGAGGGGGGGCGGCAACTATGGCTACACCTTC. It translates to CASSPWRGGGNYGYTF.

As to this clone: With a much larger clone just one base away, this may be a read error. The same CDR3 is also encoded by other DNA sequences in this sample. The J gene is TRBJ2-7, the V gene TRBV12-3 or TRBV12-4; D unclear. The CDR3 runs to 11 residues. V was pared by 4 bases and J by 3 bases, with 4 bases between. DNA for the CDR3: TGTGCCAGCAGTTCTTTCTACGAGCAGTACTTC. Translated: CASSSFYEQYF.

The chain combines TRBV19 with TRBJ2-1; D is uncertain. Trimming left V 4 bases short and J 0 bases short, with 13 bases between. Germline CDR1 is LNHDA and CDR2 is SQIVND (reference sequence). The CDR3 runs to 16 residues. The chain's CDR3 is CASSRRHASSYNEQFF. CDR3 coding DNA: TGTGCCAGTAGTAGACGACATGCAAGCTCCTACAATGAGCAGTTCTTC.

The J gene is TRBJ2-7, the V gene TRBV5-4; 12 nucleotides align to TRBD2. Germline loops: CDR1 SGHNT, CDR2 YYREEE (reference sequence). CDR3 length equals 15 residues. The V and J ends lost 3 bases and 7 bases, in that order; junction bases with no gene match: 8. CDR3 DNA sequence: TGTGCCAGCAGCTCTGGACTAGCGGGAACTGGGGAGCAGTACTTC. Amino acid sequence: CASSSGLAGTGEQYF.

The chain uses TRBV7-3 and TRBJ2-1; 8 bases are a match to TRBD2. Looked up from germline, CDR1 is SGHTA and CDR2 is FQGTGA. V lost 1 base and J lost 3; bases outside the gene matches: 2. The CDR3 is 15 amino acids. In nucleotides, the CDR3 is TGTGCCAGCAGCTTAATACTAGCGGACTACAATGAGCAGTTCTTC. Translation: CASSLILADYNEQFF.

The chain is built from TRBV24-1 and TRBJ2-1, with D perhaps matching TRBD1 (5 bases). V lost 9 bases and J lost 6, with 14 bases in between. The CDR3 extends over 13 amino acids. Germline V gives CDR1 KGHDR, CDR2 SFDVKD. CDR3 in amino acids: CATGALGSNEQFF. The CDR3 DNA reads TGTGCCACCGGGGCCCTTGGCTCCAATGAGCAGTTCTTC.

The J gene is TRBJ1-3, the V gene TRBV6-1; no definite D call. CDR1 and CDR2 (germline): MNHNS, SASEGT. V was shortened by 2 bases and J by 0 bases, with 8 bases between the two germline ends. This CDR3 is 15 amino acids long. CDR3 region: CASSELLYSGNTIYF. DNA for the CDR3: TGTGCCAGCAGTGAACTTCTCTACTCTGGAAACACCATATATTTT.

The V call is TRBV28, the J call TRBJ2-6; the match to TRBD2 covers 14 bases. The CDR3 runs 19 residues. CDR1 MDHEN and CDR2 SYDVKM come from the germline V gene. V was pared by 5 bases and J by 0 bases, with 6 bases of the junction left unmatched. The DNA for the CDR3 is TGTGCCAGCAGTCTCGTTGGACTAGCGGGAGGCTCTGGGGCCAACGTCCTGACTTTC. Encoded protein: CASSLVGLAGGSGANVLTF.

The CDR3 nucleotides are TGCGCCAGCAGCTTGGTGGGGGCGGGAGGGCAGGCCGAGCAGTACTTC. This sequence encodes CASSLVGAGGQAEQYF. The rearrangement joins TRBV5-1 to TRBJ2-7; 9 nucleotides line up with TRBD2. There are 16 residues in the CDR3. J lost 6 bases, V lost 0 bases, and 10 bases had no gene match. Looked up from germline, CDR1 is SGHRS and CDR2 is YFSETQ.

Concerning this clone: At one end the junction does not follow the germline gene, possibly because of a read error. The rearrangement uses TRBV5-8 and TRBJ2-3; 8 nucleotides line up with TRBD1. This CDR3 comprises 12 residues. Germline CDR1 SGHTS, CDR2 YDEGEE. In DNA, the CDR3 is TGTGCCAGCAGCTTAAACAGGGGGATGATGACCTTT. This encodes CASSLNRGMMTF.

The genes are TRBV28 and TRBJ2-2; 9 bases match TRBD1. This CDR3 has 16 amino acids. Germline values: CDR1 MDHEN, CDR2 SYDVKM. The ends lost 6 bases at V and 5 bases at J; junction bases unmatched: 10. CDR3 sequence (DNA): TGTGCCAGCAGACCCACCGGGACAGGGCGAACCGGGGAGCTGTTTTTT. Protein product: CASRPTGTGRTGELFF. The variable domain in full, completed from reference TRBV28 and TRBJ2-2, reads DVKVTQSSRYLVKRTGEKVFLECVQDMDHENMFWYRQDPGLGLRLIYFSYDVKMKEKGDIPEGYSVSREKKERFSLILESASTNQTSMYLCASRPTGTGRTGELFFGEGSRLTVL.